This T cell receptor (beta chain) comes out of a study of T-cell memory formation after mild COVID-19. About the study: Largely donor-specific sequence clusters came from a couple of donors.

5'RACE with constant-segment primers yielded barcoded, UMI-tagged TCR alpha and TCR beta cDNA libraries. TCRdb passed the 5' RACE reads through MiXCR, listing each CDR3 protein once. The sample yields approximately 150,000 distinct CDR3 sequences, roughly 6.3% seen once. The sample holds a few counts of this clonotype. Its antigen is not known. Study conclusions and caveats: Clones from the second wave (peaking day 37) had unconfirmed SARS-CoV-2 specificity.

Germline CDR1 and CDR2: SGHTA and FQGTGA. Trimming removed 5 bases from V and 5 bases from J, with 17 bases in between. This CDR3 has 15 residues. Sequenced sample: PBMCs or a T cell subset sorted from them (not recorded which). This chain links TRBV7-3 with TRBJ2-3, with D perhaps TRBD1 or TRBD2 (5 bases each). This sequence was found in an adult woman who had mild COVID-19 (a few samples of this study predate the infection). Cell type and time point are not known. The CDR3 protein is CASSGGRLFGDTQYF. The CDR3 DNA reads TGTGCCAGCAGCGGGGGACGGCTGTTCGGAGATACGCAGTATTTT.